This entry is about one T cell receptor beta chain. Its antigen remains unknown. Noted time point: pre-reinfection, 55 to 20 weeks before reinfection detection. No in vitro expansion preceded TCR sequencing of the sorted cells. Trimming at V came to 5 bases and at J to 5 bases, leaving 8 bases not matched to a gene. CDR1 and CDR2 from the germline V gene are MNHEY and SMNVEV (reference sequence). The CDR3 is 14 amino acids. The source of the sample is a study of memory CD8 T cells in hepatitis C reinfection. Regarding the study as a whole: Only a handful of donors prevented definitive conclusions about public clonotypes.

Only in-frame clones appear in the TCRdb table, and some are missing; sequencing was by immunoSEQ multiplex PCR. The table has under 60,000 clones, 89% seen once. This receptor was identified in a man aged 18-30 years with hepatitis C virus infection. This chain connects TRBV27 to TRBJ2-5; 7 nucleotides agree with TRBD2. Sequencing used naive CD8+ T cells sorted from blood. The CDR3 region has the DNA TGTGCCAGCAGTGCAGAGACTAGCAGGGAGACCCAGTACTTC. Translating gives CASSAETSRETQYF.